This T cell receptor beta chain appears in the sequencing data of a study of shared clonotypes between healthy human individuals. At the level of the study: Donors had three CD4 naive, three CD4 memory, two CD8 naive and one CD8 memory plate apiece.

Sequencing was performed with immunoSEQ multiplex PCR; in TCRdb, only in-frame clones are kept and a portion is missing. Here the sample spans some 2,000,000 clones, almost 96% being singletons. V lost 1 base and J lost 1, with 10 bases in between. CDR1 is KGHSH, CDR2 LQKENI, per germline. The length of the CDR3 is 15 residues. The receptor was isolated from a man aged 18 to 30 in good health. The chain combines TRBV18 with TRBJ1-1; D unclear. Specimen: naive CD4+ T cells sorted from blood. The subset denotes: CD45RA+ positively selected. The CDR3 sequence: CASSPRQTSNTEAFF. CDR3 nucleotide sequence: TGTGCCAGCTCACCACGGCAGACCTCGAACACTGAAGCTTTCTTT.